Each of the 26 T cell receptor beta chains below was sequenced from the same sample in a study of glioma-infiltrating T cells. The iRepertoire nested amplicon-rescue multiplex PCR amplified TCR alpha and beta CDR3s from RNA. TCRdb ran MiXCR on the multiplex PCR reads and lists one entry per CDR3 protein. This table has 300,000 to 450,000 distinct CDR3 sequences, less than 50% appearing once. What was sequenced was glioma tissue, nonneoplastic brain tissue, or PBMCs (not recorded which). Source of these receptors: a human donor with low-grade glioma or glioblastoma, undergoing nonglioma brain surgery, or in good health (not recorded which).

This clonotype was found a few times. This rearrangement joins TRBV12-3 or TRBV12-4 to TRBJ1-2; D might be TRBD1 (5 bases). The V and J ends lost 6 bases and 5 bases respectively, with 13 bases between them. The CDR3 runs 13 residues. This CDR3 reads CASSRDSSYGYTF. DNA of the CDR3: TGTGCCAGCAGCCGAGACAGTTCATATGGCTACACCTTC.

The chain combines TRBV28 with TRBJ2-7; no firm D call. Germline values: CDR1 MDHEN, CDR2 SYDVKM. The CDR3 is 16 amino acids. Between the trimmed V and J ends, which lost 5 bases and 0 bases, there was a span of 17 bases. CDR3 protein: CASSLPWASRSYEQYF. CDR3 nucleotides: TGTGCCAGCAGTCTGCCGTGGGCTAGTCGCTCCTACGAGCAGTACTTC. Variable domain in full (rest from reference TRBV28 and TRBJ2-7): DVKVTQSSRYLVKRTGEKVFLECVQDMDHENMFWYRQDPGLGLRLIYFSYDVKMKEKGDIPEGYSVSREKKERFSLILESASTNQTSMYLCASSLPWASRSYEQYFGPGTRLTVT.

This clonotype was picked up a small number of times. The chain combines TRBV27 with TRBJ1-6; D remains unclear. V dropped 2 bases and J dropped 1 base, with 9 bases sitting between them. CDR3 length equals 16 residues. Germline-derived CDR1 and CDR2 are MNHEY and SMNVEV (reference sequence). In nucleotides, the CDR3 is TGTGCCAGCAGTTTACTCCTAAATTCCTATAATTCACCCCTCCACTTT. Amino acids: CASSLLLNSYNSPLHF.

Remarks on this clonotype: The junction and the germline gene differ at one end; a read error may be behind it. The CDR3 region has the DNA TGTGCCAGCAGTTTAGAAGGGGTTGGGACCTATGGCTACAACTTC. Protein: CASSLEGVGTYGYNF. The V gene is TRBV28, the J gene TRBJ1-2, with a tentative D call TRBD1 (5 bases). Per germline, CDR1 MDHEN and CDR2 SYDVKM. This CDR3 has 15 amino acids.

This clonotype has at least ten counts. As DNA, the CDR3 is TGTGCCAGCAGTCGGCAGAGAAACTATGGCTACACCTTC. Its protein product is CASSRQRNYGYTF. The gene calls are TRBV27 and TRBJ1-2, with D hard to call. This CDR3 comprises 13 residues. CDR1 is MNHEY and CDR2 is SMNVEV in the germline V gene (reference sequence). The ends were cut back, 5 bases at V and 2 bases at J, with 9 bases in the middle.

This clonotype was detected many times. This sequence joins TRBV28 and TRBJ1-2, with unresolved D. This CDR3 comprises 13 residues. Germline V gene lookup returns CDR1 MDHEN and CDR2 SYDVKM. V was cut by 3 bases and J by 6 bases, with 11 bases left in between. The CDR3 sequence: CASSFAGANGYTF. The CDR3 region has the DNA TGTGCCAGCAGTTTTGCAGGAGCTAATGGCTACACCTTC.

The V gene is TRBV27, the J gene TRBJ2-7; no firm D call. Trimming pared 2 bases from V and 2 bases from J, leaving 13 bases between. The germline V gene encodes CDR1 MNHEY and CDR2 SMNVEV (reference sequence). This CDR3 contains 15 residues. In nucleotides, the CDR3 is TGTGCCAGCAGTTTAACGCCCCTAGGAACCTACGAGCAGTACTTC. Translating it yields CASSLTPLGTYEQYF.

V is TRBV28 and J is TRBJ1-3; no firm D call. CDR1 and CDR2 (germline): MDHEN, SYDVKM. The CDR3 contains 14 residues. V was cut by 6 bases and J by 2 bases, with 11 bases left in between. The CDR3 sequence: CASSPPWAGNTIYF. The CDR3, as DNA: TGTGCCAGCAGCCCACCCTGGGCTGGAAACACCATATATTTT.

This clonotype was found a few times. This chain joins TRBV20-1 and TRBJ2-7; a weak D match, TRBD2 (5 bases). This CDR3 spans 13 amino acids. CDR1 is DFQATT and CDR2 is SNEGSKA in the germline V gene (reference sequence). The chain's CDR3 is CSSQMDFSYEQYF. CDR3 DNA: TGCAGCTCTCAAATGGACTTTTCCTACGAGCAGTACTTC.

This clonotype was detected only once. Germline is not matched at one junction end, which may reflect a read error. The CDR3 is CSARGLAGESTGELCF. The CDR3 DNA sequence: TGCAGTGCTAGAGGACTAGCGGGAGAGAGCACCGGGGAGCTGTGTTTT. The chain recombines TRBV20-1 with TRBJ2-2; TRBD2 aligns across 12 bases. Germline CDR1 and CDR2: DFQATT and SNEGSKA (reference sequence). There are 16 residues in the CDR3.

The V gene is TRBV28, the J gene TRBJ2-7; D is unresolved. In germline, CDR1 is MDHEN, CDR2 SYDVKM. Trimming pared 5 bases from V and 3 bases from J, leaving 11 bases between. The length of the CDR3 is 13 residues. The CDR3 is CASSPGSHYEQYF. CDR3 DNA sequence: TGTGCCAGCAGTCCCGGAAGCCACTACGAGCAGTACTTC.

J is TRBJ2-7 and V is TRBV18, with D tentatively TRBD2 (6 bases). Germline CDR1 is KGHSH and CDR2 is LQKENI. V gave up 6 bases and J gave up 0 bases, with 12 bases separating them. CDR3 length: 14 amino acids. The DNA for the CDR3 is TGTGCCAGCTCCCCCCAGGGACTCTCCTACGAGCAGTACTTC. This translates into CASSPQGLSYEQYF.

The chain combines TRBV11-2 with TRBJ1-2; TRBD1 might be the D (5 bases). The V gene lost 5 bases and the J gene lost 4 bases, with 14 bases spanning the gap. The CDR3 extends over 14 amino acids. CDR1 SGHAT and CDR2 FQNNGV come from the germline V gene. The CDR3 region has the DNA TGTGCCAGCAGCCAACTAACAGGCTCCTATGGCTACACCTTC. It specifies CASSQLTGSYGYTF.

CDR3 sequence (DNA): TGCAGCGCCCAGACTAGCGGGAGTTCCTACGAGCAGTACTTC. This encodes CSAQTSGSSYEQYF. This chain connects TRBV29-1 to TRBJ2-7; TRBD2 agrees at 12 bases. CDR1 is SQVTM, CDR2 ANQGSEA, per germline. The CDR3 contains 14 residues. Trimming cost V 7 bases and J 1 base; bases outside gene matches: 5.

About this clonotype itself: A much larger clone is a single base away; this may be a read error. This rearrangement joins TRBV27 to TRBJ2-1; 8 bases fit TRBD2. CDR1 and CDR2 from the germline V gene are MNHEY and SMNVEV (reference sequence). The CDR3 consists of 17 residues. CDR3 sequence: CASSLGIAGTMYNEQLF. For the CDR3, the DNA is TGTGCCAGCAGTTTAGGGATAGCGGGAACAATGTACAATGAGCAGCTCTTC.

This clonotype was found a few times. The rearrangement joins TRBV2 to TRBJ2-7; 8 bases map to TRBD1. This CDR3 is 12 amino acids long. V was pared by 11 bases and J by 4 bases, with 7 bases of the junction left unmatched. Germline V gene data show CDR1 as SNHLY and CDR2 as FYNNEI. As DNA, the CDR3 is TGTGCCGTGCTGGACAGGGCATACGAGCAGTACTTC. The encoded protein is CAVLDRAYEQYF.

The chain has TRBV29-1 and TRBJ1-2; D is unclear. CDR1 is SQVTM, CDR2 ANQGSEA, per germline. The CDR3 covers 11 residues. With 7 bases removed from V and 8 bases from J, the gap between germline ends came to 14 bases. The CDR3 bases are TGCAGCGCCAGAGACTTGATGGGCTACACCTTC. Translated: CSARDLMGYTF.

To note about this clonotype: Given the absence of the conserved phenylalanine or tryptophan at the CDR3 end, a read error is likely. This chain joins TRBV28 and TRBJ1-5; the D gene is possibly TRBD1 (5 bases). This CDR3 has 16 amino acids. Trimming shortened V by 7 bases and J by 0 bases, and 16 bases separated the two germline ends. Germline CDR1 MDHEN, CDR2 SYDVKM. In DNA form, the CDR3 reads TGTGCCAGCAACTATCTGCAGGGTTATAGCAATCAGCCCCAGCATCTT. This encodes CASNYLQGYSNQPQHL.

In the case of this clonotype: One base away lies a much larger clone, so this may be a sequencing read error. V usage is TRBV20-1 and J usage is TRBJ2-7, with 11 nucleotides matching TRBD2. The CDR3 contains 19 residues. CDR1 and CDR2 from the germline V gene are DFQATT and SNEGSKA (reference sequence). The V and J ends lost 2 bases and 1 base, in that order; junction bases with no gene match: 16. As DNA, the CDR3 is TGCAGTGCTAGACCCGAACCGGGACTAGCGGAAGTTGTGTCCTACGAGCAGTACTTC. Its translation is CSARPEPGLAEVVSYEQYF.

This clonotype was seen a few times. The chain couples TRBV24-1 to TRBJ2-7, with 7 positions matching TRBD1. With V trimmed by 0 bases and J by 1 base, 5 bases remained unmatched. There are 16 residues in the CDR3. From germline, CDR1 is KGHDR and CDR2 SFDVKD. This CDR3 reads CATSDLGDRVSYEQYF. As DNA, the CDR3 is TGTGCCACCAGTGATTTGGGGGACAGAGTTTCCTACGAGCAGTACTTC.

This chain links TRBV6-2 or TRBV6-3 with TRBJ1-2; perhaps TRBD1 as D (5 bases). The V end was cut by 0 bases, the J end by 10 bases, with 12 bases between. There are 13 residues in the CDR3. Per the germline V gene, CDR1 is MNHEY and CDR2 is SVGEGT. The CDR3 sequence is CASSYSQGPDYTF. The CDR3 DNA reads TGTGCCAGCAGTTACTCGCAGGGACCTGACTACACCTTC.

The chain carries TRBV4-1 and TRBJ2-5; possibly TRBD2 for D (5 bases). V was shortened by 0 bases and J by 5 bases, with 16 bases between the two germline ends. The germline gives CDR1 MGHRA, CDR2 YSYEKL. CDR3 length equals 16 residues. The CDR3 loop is CASSQEWRLALETQYF. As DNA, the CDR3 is TGCGCCAGCAGCCAAGAATGGCGGCTAGCTTTGGAGACCCAGTACTTC.

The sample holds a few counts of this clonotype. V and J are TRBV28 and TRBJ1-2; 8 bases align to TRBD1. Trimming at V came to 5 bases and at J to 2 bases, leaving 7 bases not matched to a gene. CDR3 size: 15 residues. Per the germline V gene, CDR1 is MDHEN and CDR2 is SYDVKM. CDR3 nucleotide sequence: TGTGCCAGCAGTGACCCCTGGACAGGGAACTATGGCTACACCTTC. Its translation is CASSDPWTGNYGYTF.

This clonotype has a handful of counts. CDR3 in amino acids: CASVGETDTQYF. The CDR3 bases are TGTGCCAGCGTGGGAGAAACAGATACGCAGTATTTT. The genes are TRBV28 and TRBJ2-3; D might be TRBD2 (5 bases). V lost 8 bases, J lost 3 bases, and 9 bases lay in between. The CDR3 spans 12 residues. Per the germline V gene, CDR1 is MDHEN and CDR2 is SYDVKM.

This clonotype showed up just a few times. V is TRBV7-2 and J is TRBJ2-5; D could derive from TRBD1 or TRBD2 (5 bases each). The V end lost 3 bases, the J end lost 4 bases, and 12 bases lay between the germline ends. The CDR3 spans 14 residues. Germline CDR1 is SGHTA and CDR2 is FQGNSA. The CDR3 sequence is CASSFNRGRETQYF. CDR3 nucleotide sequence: TGTGCCAGCAGCTTTAATCGGGGCAGAGAGACCCAGTACTTC.

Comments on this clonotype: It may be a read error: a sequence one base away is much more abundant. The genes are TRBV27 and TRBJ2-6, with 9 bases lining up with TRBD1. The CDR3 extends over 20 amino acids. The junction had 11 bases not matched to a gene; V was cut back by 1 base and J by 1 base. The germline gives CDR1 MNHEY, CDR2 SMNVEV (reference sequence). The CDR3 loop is CASSLFPHGTGNSGANVLTF. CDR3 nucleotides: TGTGCCAGCAGTTTATTTCCTCACGGGACAGGGAATTCTGGGGCCAACGTCCTGACTTTC.